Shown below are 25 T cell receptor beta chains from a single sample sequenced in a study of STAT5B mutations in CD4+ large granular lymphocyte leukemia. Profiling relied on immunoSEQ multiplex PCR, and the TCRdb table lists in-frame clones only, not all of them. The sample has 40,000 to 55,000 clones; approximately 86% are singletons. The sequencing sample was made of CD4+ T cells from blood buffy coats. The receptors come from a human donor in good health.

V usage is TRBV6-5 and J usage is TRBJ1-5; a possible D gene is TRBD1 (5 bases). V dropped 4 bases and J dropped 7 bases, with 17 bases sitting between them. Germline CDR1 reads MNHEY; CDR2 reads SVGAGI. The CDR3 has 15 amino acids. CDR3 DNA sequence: TGTGCCAGCAGTTCTCTTGTGGGGCGAGGACAGCCCCAGCATTTT. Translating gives CASSSLVGRGQPQHF.

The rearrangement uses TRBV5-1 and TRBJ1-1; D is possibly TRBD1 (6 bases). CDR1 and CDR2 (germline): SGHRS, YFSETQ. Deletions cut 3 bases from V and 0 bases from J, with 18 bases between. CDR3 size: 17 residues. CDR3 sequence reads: CASSSGDRTYMNTEAFF. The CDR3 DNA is TGCGCCAGCAGCTCCGGTGACAGGACCTATATGAACACTGAAGCTTTCTTT.

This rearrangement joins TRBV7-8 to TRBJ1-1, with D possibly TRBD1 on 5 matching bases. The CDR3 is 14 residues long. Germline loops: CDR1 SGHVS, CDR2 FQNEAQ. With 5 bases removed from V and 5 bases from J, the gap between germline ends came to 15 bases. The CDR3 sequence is CASSPREGRTEAFF. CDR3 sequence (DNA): TGTGCCAGCAGCCCCCGGGAGGGGAGGACTGAAGCTTTCTTT.

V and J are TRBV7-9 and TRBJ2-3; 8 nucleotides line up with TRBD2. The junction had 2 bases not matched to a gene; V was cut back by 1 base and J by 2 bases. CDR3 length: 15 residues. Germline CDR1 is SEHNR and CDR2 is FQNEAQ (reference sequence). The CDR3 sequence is CASSLGAGATDTQYF. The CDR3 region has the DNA TGTGCCAGCAGCTTAGGAGCGGGAGCCACAGATACGCAGTATTTT.

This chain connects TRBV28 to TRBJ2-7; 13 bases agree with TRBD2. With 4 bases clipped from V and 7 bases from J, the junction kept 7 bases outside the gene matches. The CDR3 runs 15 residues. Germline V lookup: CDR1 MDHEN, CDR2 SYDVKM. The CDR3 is CASSSGLAGSREQYF. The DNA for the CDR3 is TGTGCCAGCAGTTCGGGACTAGCGGGATCGCGGGAGCAGTACTTC. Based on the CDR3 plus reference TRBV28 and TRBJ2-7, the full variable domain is DVKVTQSSRYLVKRTGEKVFLECVQDMDHENMFWYRQDPGLGLRLIYFSYDVKMKEKGDIPEGYSVSREKKERFSLILESASTNQTSMYLCASSSGLAGSREQYFGPGTRLTVT.

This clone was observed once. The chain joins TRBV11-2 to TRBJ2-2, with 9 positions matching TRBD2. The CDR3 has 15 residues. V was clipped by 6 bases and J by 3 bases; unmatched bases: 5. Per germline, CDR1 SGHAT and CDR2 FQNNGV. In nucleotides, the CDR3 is TGTGCCAGCAGTCCTCGACTAGCGGACACCGGGGAGCTGTTTTTT. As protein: CASSPRLADTGELFF.

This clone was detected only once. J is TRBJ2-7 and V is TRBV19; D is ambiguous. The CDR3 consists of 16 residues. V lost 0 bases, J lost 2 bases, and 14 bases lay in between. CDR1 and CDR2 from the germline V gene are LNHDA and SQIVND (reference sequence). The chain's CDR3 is CASSIEGRGETYEQYF. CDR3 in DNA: TGTGCCAGTAGTATAGAAGGACGAGGTGAGACCTACGAGCAGTACTTC.

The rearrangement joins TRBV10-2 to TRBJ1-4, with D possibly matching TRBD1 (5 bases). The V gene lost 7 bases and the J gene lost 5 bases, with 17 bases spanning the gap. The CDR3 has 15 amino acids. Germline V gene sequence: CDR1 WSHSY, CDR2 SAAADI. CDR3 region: CASKVTGTNNEKLFF. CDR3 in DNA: TGCGCCAGCAAGGTGACCGGGACGAACAATGAAAAACTGTTTTTT.

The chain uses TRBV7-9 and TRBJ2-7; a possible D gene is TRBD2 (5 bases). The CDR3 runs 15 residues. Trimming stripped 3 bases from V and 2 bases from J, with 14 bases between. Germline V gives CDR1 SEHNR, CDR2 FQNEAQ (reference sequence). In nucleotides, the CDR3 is TGTGCCAGCAGCTTTATTGGTGGGAGCACCTACGAGCAGTACTTC. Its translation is CASSFIGGSTYEQYF. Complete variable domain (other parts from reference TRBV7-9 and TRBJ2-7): DTGVSQNPRHKITKRGQNVTFRCDPISEHNRLYWYRQTLGQGPEFLTYFQNEAQLEKSRLLSDRFSAERPKGSFSTLEIQRTEQGDSAMYLCASSFIGGSTYEQYFGPGTRLTVT.

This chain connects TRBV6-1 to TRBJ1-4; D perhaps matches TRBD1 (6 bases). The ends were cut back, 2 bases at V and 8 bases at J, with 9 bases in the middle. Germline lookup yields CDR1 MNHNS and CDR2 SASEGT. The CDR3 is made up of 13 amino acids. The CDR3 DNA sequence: TGTGCCAGCAGTGAATTCCAGGGGGAAAAACTGTTTTTT. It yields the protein CASSEFQGEKLFF.

The CDR3 bases are TGTGCCAGCTCACCCTCCCTGGCGATAGGACAGGGCGCTGGAAACACCATATATTTT. This codes for CASSPSLAIGQGAGNTIYF. This chain uses TRBV18 with TRBJ1-3, with 8 bases that match TRBD1. V shed 3 bases and J 2 bases; nucleotides not matched to a gene: 15. CDR1 KGHSH and CDR2 LQKENI come from the germline V gene. The CDR3 runs 19 residues.

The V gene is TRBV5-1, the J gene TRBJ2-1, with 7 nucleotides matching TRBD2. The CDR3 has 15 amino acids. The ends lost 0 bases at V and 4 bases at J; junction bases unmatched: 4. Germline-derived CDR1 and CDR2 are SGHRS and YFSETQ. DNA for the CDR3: TGCGCCAGCAGCTTGGAAGGGACTAATTACAATGAGCAGTTCTTC. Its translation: CASSLEGTNYNEQFF.

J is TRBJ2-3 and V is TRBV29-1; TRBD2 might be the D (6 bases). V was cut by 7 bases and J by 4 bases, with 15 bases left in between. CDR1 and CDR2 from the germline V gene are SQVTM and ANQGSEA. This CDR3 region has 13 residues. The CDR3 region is CSALRPGADTQYF. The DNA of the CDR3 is TGCAGCGCCCTTCGTCCGGGGGCAGATACGCAGTATTTT.

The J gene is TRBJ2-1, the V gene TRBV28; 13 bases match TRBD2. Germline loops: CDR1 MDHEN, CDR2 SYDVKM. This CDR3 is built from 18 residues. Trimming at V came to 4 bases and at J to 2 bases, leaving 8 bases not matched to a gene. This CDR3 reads CASSSIRLAGGTYNEQFF. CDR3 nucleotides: TGTGCCAGCAGTTCCATCAGACTAGCGGGAGGAACCTACAATGAGCAGTTCTTC.

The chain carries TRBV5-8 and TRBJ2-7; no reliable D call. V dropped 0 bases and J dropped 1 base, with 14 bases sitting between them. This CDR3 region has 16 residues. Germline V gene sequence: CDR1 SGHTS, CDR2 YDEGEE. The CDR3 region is CASSLGLAKGSYEQYF. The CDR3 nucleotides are TGTGCCAGCAGCTTGGGGTTGGCGAAGGGATCCTACGAGCAGTACTTC. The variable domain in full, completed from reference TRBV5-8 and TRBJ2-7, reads EAGVTQSPTHLIKTRGQQATLRCSPISGHTSVYWYQQALGLGLQFLLWYDEGEERNRGNFPPRFSGRQFPNYSSELNVNALELEDSALYLCASSLGLAKGSYEQYFGPGTRLTVT.

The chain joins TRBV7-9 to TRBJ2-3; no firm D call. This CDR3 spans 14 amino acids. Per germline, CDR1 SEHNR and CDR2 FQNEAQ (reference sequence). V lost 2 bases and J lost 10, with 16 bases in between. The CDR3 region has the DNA TGTGCCAGCAGCTTAAAGGTCGCCGGCACGGCGCAGTATTTT. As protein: CASSLKVAGTAQYF. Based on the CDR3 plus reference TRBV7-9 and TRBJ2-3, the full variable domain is DTGVSQNPRHKITKRGQNVTFRCDPISEHNRLYWYRQTLGQGPEFLTYFQNEAQLEKSRLLSDRFSAERPKGSFSTLEIQRTEQGDSAMYLCASSLKVAGTAQYFGPGTRLTVL.

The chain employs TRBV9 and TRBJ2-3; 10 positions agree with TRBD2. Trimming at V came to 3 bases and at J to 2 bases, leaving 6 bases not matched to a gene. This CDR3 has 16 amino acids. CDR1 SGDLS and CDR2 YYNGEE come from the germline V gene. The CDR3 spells CASSGAGTSDTDTQYF. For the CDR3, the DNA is TGTGCCAGCAGCGGGGCCGGGACTAGCGACACAGATACGCAGTATTTT.

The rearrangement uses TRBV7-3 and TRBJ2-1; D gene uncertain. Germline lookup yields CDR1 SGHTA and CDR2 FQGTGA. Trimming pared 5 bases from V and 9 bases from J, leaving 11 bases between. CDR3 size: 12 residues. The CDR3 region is CASSPRLGEQFF. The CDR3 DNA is TGTGCCAGCAGCCCCAGACTTGGTGAGCAGTTCTTC.

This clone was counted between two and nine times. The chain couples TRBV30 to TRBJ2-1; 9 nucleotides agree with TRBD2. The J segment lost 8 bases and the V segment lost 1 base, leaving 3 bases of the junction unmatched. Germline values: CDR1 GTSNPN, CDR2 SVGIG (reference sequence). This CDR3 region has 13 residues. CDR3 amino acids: CAWSAGTSYEQFF. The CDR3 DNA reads TGTGCCTGGAGTGCCGGGACTAGCTATGAGCAGTTCTTC.

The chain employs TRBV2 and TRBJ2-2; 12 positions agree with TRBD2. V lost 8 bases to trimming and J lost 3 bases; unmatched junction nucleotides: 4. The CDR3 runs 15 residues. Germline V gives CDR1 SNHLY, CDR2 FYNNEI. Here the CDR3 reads CASGRLAGDTGELFF. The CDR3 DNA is TGTGCCAGCGGAAGACTAGCGGGAGACACCGGGGAGCTGTTTTTT.

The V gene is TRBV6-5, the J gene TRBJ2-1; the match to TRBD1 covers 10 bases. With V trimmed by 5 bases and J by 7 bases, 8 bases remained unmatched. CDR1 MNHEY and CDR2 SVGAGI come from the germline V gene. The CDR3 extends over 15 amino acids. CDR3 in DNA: TGTGCCAGCAGTAGACAGGGGGCGGTCAGTAATGAGCAGTTCTTC. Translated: CASSRQGAVSNEQFF.

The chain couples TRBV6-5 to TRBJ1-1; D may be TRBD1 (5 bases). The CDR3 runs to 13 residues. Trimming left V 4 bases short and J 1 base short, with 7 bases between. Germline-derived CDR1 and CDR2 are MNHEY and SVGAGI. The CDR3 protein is CASSSQGNTEAFF. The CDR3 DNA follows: TGTGCCAGCAGTTCCCAGGGGAACACTGAAGCTTTCTTT.

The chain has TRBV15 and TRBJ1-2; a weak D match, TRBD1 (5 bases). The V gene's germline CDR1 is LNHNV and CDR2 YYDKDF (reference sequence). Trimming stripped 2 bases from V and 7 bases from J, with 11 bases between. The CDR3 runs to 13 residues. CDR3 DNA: TGTGCCACCAGCAGAAATGCGGGACGTGGCTACACCTTC. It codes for CATSRNAGRGYTF.

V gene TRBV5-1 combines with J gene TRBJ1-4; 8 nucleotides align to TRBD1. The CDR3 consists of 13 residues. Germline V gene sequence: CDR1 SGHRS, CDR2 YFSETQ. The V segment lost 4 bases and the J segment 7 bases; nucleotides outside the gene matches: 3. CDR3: CASSRDRSEKLFF. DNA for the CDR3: TGCGCCAGCAGCAGGGACAGGAGTGAAAAACTGTTTTTT.

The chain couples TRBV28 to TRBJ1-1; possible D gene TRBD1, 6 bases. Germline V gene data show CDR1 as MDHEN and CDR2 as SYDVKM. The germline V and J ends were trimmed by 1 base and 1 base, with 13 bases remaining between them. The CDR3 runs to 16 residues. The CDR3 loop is CASSLSRTAGNTEAFF. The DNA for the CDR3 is TGTGCCAGCAGTTTATCCCGGACAGCCGGGAACACTGAAGCTTTCTTT.